Listed below are T cell receptor beta chains from one sample, sequenced in a study of cytomegalovirus exposure and HLA in healthy donors. Profiled with immunoSEQ multiplex PCR; TCRdb holds only in-frame clones, not every one. The top ten clones hold roughly 13% of a sample with 100,000 to 150,000 clones, around three quarters of them seen once. Material for sequencing was PBMCs. The origin of the receptors is a woman aged 55-70 years in good health and CMV-seropositive. CDR3s include the opening cysteine and the closing phenylalanine or tryptophan. The D gene is left open where the match is weak. Not all rows give a size; the values are once, few, many and, for expanded clones, a class.

v_call,d_call,j_call,clone_size,cdr3_nt,cdr3_aa
TRBV20-1,NA,TRBJ2-7,NA,TGCAGTGCTAGAAAATTGTACGAGCAGTACTTC,CSARKLYEQYF
TRBV6-5,NA,TRBJ2-7,few,TGTGCCAGCAGCCGGGGTGTTTACGAGCAGTACTTC,CASSRGVYEQYF
TRBV6-5,NA,TRBJ1-2,NA,TGTGCCAGCAGTTACCCAGGGGTCGGCTACACCTTC,CASSYPGVGYTF
TRBV7-9,NA,TRBJ2-1,NA,TGTGCCAGCAGCCCTCGGACAGTTGACAATGAGCAGTTCTTC,CASSPRTVDNEQFF
TRBV12-5,TRBD2,TRBJ2-3,NA,TGTGCTAGTGGTTTGGGACTAGCGGGAGATCCAGATACGCAGTATTTT,CASGLGLAGDPDTQYF
TRBV11-1,NA,TRBJ2-5,NA,TGTGCCAGCAGCTTACAGGGGAGTGGTGACCAAGAGACCCAGTACTTC,CASSLQGSGDQETQYF
TRBV4-2,NA,TRBJ2-1,NA,TGTGCCAGCAGCCAAGAGGTTGGTGGGGGGTCTGGGATCAATGAGCAGTTCTTC,CASSQEVGGGSGINEQFF
TRBV5-4,NA,TRBJ2-2,once,TGTGCCAGCAGCTCCGCGCTCTCCGGGACAACGACCGGGGAGCTGTTTTTT,CASSSALSGTTTGELFF
TRBV10-1,TRBD1,TRBJ1-1,NA,TGCGCCAACCCACGAATCCGGGACAGGGGGCGTCGTACTGAAGCTTTCTTT,CANPRIRDRGRRTEAFF
TRBV9,NA,TRBJ2-2,NA,TGTGCCAGCAGCCCGGAGGCTTTGACCGGGGAGCTGTTTTTT,CASSPEALTGELFF
TRBV11-2,NA,TRBJ2-7,NA,TGTGCCAGCAGGGCGGGGGGACAGAAGTTTGGATACGAGCAGTACTTC,CASRAGGQKFGYEQYF
TRBV20-1,TRBD2,TRBJ2-3,NA,TGCAGTGCGACAGGACTAGCGGGGCAGTATTTT,CSATGLAGQYF
TRBV7-8,TRBD1,TRBJ2-2,few,TGTGCCAGCAGCCAAAGACAGGGCACGAACACCGGGGAGCTGTTTTTT,CASSQRQGTNTGELFF
TRBV15,TRBD1,TRBJ1-2,few,TGTGCCACCAGCAGAGCCCTACAGGGGGCCTATGGCTACACCTTC,CATSRALQGAYGYTF
TRBV7-8,NA,TRBJ1-2,NA,TGTGCCAGCAGCCTAGGGGGGCAGTATGGCTACACCTTC,CASSLGGQYGYTF
TRBV7-2,NA,TRBJ1-2,NA,TGTGCCAGCAGACAAGACAGGACCTATGGCTACACCTTC,CASRQDRTYGYTF
TRBV7-2,NA,TRBJ2-3,once,TGTGCCAGCAGCTTAAACGGGGCAGATACGCAGTATTTT,CASSLNGADTQYF
TRBV27,TRBD1,TRBJ1-1,NA,TGTGCCAGCAGTCCCCGGACAGGAAGAACGGAAGCTTTCTTT,CASSPRTGRTEAFF
TRBV18,TRBD1,TRBJ1-5,NA,TGTGCCAGCTCACCAGATCAGGGGGTCAACAATCAGCCCCAGCATTTT,CASSPDQGVNNQPQHF
TRBV4-3,NA,TRBJ2-7,NA,TGCGCCAGCAGCCAAGAATGGGTTACGGGGACTGCTGCCTACGAGCAGTACTTC,CASSQEWVTGTAAYEQYF
TRBV28,TRBD1,TRBJ1-2,NA,TGTGCCAGCAGTCGGATGACAGGGCCGGTAGACTATGGCTACACCTTC,CASSRMTGPVDYGYTF
TRBV27,TRBD1,TRBJ2-2,NA,TGTGCCAGCGGTTGGGACAGCAGATTTTACACCGGGGAGCTGTTTTTT,CASGWDSRFYTGELFF
TRBV5-1,NA,TRBJ1-6,NA,TGCGCCAGCAGAGATATAGAGTATACACCCCTCCACTTT,CASRDIEYTPLHF